These 6 T cell receptor beta chains share one sample of origin, sequenced in a study of neurological immune-mediated disorders. Noted time point: technical triplicate 2. TCRdb independently ran MiXCR on the 5' RACE reads; one entry per CDR3 protein. The table has tens of thousands of distinct CDR3 sequences, approximately 25% seen once. Sequencing was done on a sample of PBMCs. These receptors were obtained from a man aged 60 to 69 with HTLV-1-associated myelopathy (HAM/TSP).

This clonotype was counted at least ten times. This chain joins TRBV5-1 and TRBJ2-3; TRBD2 agrees at 8 bases. V shed 4 bases, J shed 6 bases, and the junction held 7 bases outside the gene matches. This CDR3 is 14 amino acids long. In germline, CDR1 is SGHRS, CDR2 YFSETQ. This CDR3 reads CASSPISGTDTQYF. CDR3 coding DNA: TGCGCCAGCAGCCCAATTAGCGGGACCGATACGCAGTATTTT.

There are a few counts of this clonotype. This may come from a read error, since a much larger clone is one base off. V and J are TRBV5-5 and TRBJ1-5; 9 nucleotides align to TRBD1. The J call is doubtful: the DNA matches TRBJ2-3 better. CDR3 length equals 15 residues. Germline lookup yields CDR1 SGHKS and CDR2 YYEKEE (reference sequence). CDR3 DNA sequence: TGTGCCAGCAGCTCCCAGGGGACAGGGAATCAGGCCCAGTATTTT. Its protein is CASSSQGTGNQAQYF.

This clonotype was detected many times. The J gene is TRBJ2-1, the V gene TRBV4-1; 14 nucleotides line up with TRBD2. The CDR3 sequence is 17 residues long. From germline, CDR1 is MGHRA and CDR2 YSYEKL. V shed 6 bases, J shed 7 bases, and the junction held 11 bases outside the gene matches. The chain's CDR3 is CASRPTSRTSGRNEQFF. Here the CDR3 DNA reads TGCGCCAGCAGGCCTACGTCCCGGACTAGCGGGAGGAATGAGCAGTTCTTC.

The V call is TRBV3-1, the J call TRBJ2-3; maybe TRBD1 (6 bases). The germline V gene encodes CDR1 LGHDT and CDR2 YNNKEL (reference sequence). The CDR3 has 14 amino acids. Trimming left V 4 bases short and J 4 bases short, with 12 bases between. The CDR3 sequence: CASSLGGESDTQYF. The CDR3 DNA follows: TGTGCCAGCAGCCTTGGGGGCGAGTCAGATACGCAGTATTTT.

This rearrangement joins TRBV5-1 to TRBJ2-2; D unresolved. The CDR3 runs to 14 residues. V dropped 4 bases and J dropped 3 bases, with 10 bases sitting between them. Germline assignment: CDR1 SGHRS and CDR2 YFSETQ. DNA of the CDR3: TGCGCCAGCAGCCCAACTCAAGACACCGGGGAGCTGTTTTTT. This translates into CASSPTQDTGELFF.

Many counts were recorded for this clonotype. The chain joins TRBV10-2 to TRBJ2-7, with no clear D. CDR3 length: 13 residues. Germline V gives CDR1 WSHSY, CDR2 SAAADI. Trimming shortened V by 5 bases and J by 3 bases, and 11 bases separated the two germline ends. Here the CDR3 reads CASSSGSGYEQYF. The CDR3 region has the DNA TGCGCCAGCAGTTCCGGGTCCGGCTACGAGCAGTACTTC.